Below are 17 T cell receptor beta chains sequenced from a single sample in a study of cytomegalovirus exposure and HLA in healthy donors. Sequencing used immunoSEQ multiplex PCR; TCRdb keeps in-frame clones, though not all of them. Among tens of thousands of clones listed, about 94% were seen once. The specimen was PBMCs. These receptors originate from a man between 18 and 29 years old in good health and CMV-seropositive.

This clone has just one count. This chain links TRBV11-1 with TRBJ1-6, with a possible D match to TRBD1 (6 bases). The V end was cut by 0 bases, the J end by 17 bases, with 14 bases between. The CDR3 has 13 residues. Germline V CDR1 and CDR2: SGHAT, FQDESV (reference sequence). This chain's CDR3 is CASSLAPMTGVHF. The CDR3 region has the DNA TGTGCCAGCAGCTTAGCGCCAATGACAGGAGTCCACTTT.

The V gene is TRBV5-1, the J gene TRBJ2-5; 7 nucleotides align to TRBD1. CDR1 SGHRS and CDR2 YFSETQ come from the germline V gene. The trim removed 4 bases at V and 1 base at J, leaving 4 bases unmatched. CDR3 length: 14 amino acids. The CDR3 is CASSPDRTQETQYF. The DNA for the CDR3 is TGCGCCAGCAGCCCGGACAGGACCCAAGAGACCCAGTACTTC.

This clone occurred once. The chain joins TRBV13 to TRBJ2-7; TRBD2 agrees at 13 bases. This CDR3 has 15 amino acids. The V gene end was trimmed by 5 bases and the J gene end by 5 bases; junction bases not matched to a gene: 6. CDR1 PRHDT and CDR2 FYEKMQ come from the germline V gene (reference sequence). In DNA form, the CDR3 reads TGTGCCAGCAGCATGGGACTAGCGGGACCCCACGAGCAGTACTTC. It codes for CASSMGLAGPHEQYF. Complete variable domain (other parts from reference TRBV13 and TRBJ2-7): AAGVIQSPRHLIKEKRETATLKCYPIPRHDTVYWYQQGPGQDPQFLISFYEKMQSDKGSIPDRFSAQQFSDYHSELNMSSLELGDSALYFCASSMGLAGPHEQYFGPGTRLTVT.

The CDR3 nucleotides are TGTGCCAGCAGCCGGACAGGGAGAGGCGCTGAAGCTTTCTTT. Residues: CASSRTGRGAEAFF. The genes are TRBV7-9 and TRBJ1-1; 8 nucleotides agree with TRBD1. V shed 5 bases and J 6 bases; nucleotides not matched to a gene: 8. The CDR3 is made up of 14 amino acids. The germline CDR1 and CDR2 sequences are SEHNR and FQNEAQ (reference sequence).

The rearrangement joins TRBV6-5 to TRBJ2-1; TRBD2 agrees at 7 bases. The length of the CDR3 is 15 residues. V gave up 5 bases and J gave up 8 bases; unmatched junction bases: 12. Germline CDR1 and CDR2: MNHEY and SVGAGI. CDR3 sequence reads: CASSTGGSLVHEQFF. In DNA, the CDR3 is TGTGCCAGCAGTACAGGCGGGAGTTTGGTGCATGAGCAGTTCTTC.

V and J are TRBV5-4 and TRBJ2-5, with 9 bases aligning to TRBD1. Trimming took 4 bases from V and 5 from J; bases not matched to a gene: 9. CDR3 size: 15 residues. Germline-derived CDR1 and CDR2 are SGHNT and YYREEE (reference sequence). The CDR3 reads CASSRTGERRETQYF. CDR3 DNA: TGTGCCAGCAGCCGGACAGGGGAAAGGCGGGAGACCCAGTACTTC.

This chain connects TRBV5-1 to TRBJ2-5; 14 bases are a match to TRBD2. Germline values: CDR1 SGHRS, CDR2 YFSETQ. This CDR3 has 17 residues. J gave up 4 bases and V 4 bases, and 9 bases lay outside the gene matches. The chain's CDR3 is CASSIRLAGGLAETQYF. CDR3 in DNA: TGCGCCAGCAGCATCCGACTAGCGGGGGGGCTTGCAGAGACCCAGTACTTC.

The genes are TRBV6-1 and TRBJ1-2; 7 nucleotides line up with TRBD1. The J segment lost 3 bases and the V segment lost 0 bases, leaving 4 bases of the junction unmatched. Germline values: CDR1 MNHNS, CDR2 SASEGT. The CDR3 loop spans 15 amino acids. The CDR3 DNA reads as TGTGCCAGCAGTGAAGCGCTGACAGGGCACTATGGCTACACCTTC. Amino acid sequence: CASSEALTGHYGYTF.

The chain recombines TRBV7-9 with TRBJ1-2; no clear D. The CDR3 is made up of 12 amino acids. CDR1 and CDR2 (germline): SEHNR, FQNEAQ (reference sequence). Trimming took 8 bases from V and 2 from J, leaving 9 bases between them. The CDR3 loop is CASSEGNYGYTF. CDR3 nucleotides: TGTGCCAGCTCAGAGGGCAACTATGGCTACACCTTC.

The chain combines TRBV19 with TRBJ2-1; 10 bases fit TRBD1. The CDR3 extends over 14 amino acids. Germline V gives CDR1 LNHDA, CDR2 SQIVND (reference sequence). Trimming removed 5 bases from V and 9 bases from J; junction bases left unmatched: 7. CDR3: CASSPRQGAGEQFF. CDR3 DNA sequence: TGTGCCAGTAGTCCCCGACAGGGGGCGGGTGAGCAGTTCTTC.

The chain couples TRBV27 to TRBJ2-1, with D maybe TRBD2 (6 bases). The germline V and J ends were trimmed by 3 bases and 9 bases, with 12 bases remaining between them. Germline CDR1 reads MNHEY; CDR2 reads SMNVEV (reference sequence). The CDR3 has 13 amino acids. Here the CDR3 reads CASSFGRSGEQFF. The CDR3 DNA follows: TGTGCCAGCAGTTTTGGGAGGTCTGGTGAGCAGTTCTTC.

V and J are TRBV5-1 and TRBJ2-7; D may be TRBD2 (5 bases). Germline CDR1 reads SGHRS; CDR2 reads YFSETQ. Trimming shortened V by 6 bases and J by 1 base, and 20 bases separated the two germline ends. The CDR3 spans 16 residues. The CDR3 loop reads CASTPPGSGPSYEQYF. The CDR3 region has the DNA TGCGCCAGCACCCCCCCGGGGAGCGGACCTTCCTACGAGCAGTACTTC.

The CDR3: CASSWRAGSTGELFF. Written as DNA, the CDR3 is TGTGCCAGTAGTTGGAGGGCAGGGAGTACCGGGGAGCTGTTTTTT. This chain links TRBV19 with TRBJ2-2; perhaps TRBD2 as D (6 bases). Trimming took 5 bases from V and 5 from J, leaving 15 bases between them. The length of the CDR3 is 15 residues. Germline V gene sequence: CDR1 LNHDA, CDR2 SQIVND (reference sequence).

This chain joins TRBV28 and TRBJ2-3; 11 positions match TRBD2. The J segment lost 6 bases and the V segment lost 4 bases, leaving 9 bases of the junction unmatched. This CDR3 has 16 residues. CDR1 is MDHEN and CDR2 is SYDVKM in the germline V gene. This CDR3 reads CASSSLVIAGGDTQYF. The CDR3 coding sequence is TGTGCCAGCAGTTCCCTGGTGATAGCGGGAGGGGATACGCAGTATTTT.

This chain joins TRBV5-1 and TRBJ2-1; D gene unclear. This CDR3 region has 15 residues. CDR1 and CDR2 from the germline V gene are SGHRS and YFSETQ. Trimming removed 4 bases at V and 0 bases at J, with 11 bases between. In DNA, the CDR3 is TGCGCCAGCAGCCTGACACTTAGCTCCTACAATGAGCAGTTCTTC. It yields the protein CASSLTLSSYNEQFF.

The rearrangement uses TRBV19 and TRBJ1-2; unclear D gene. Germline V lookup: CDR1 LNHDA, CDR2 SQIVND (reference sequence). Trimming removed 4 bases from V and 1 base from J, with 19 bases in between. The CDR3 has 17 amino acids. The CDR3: CASSTGRAARSNYGYTF. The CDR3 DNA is TGTGCCAGTAGTACGGGGAGGGCAGCCAGGAGTAACTATGGCTACACCTTC.

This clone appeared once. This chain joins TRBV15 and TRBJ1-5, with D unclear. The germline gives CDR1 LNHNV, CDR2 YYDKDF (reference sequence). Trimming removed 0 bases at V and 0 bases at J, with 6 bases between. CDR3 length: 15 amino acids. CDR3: CATSRDPYSNQPQHF. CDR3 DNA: TGTGCCACCAGCAGAGACCCTTATAGCAATCAGCCCCAGCATTTT.